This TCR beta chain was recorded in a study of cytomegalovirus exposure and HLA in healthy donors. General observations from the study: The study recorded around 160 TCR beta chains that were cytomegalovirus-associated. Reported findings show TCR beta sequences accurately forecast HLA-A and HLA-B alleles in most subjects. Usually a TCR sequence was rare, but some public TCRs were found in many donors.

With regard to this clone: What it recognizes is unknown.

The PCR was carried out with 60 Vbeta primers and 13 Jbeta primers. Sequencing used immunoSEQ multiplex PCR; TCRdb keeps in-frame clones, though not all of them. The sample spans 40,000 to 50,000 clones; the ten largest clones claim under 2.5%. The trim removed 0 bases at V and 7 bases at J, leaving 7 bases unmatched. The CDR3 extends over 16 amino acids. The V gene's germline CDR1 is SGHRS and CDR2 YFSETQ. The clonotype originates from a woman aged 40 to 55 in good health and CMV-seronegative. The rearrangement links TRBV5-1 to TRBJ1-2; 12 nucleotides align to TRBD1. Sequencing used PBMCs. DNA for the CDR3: TGCGCCAGCAGCTTGGCGGGACAGGGGGCGTTTCGTGGCTACACCTTC. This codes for CASSLAGQGAFRGYTF.